A selection of T cell receptor beta chains follows, all from one sample in a study of CD8 T cells in Susac syndrome. TCRdb recomputed calls from the immunoSEQ multiplex PCR reads with MiXCR, one row per CDR3 protein. Here the sample spans roughly 28,000 distinct CDR3 sequences, 94% being singletons. The sample taken for sequencing was CD8+ T cells from PBMCs. The source of these receptors is a human donor in good health. Both conserved end residues are part of each CDR3. D genes are given only for firm matches. Clone size is shown for a subset of rows, as once, few, many or a class of expanded clone.

TGTGCCAGCAGTTCCGAGCGGGGGCCCTATATTCCCGAGCAGCAGTACTTC,CASSSERGPYIPEQQYF,TRBJ2-7,TRBD2,-,TRBV6-2/TRBV6-3
TGTGCCAGCAGTTTAACAAACAGGGTCCGTAATTCACCCCTCCACTTT,CASSLTNRVRNSPLHF,TRBJ1-6,-,-,TRBV5-4
TGTGCCAGCAGTCTCCCTGGGACTGAAGCTTTCTTT,CASSLPGTEAFF,TRBJ1-1,-,-,TRBV12-3/TRBV12-4
TGTGCCAGTGCAGAAGCCCATTTTGATTTCACAGATACGCAGTATTTT,CASAEAHFDFTDTQYF,TRBJ2-3,-,-,TRBV19
TGTGCCAGCAGTCCAAGACAGGGAAACTACGAGCAGTACTTC,CASSPRQGNYEQYF,TRBJ2-7,TRBD1,-,TRBV12-3/TRBV12-4
TGTGCCATCAGTGAGCCCGGGGCAGGGCCCTACGAGCAGTACTTC,CAISEPGAGPYEQYF,TRBJ2-7,-,-,TRBV10-3
TGTGCCAGTAGTATTCGGGACAGGGAGCATCAGCCCCAGCATTTT,CASSIRDREHQPQHF,TRBJ1-5,TRBD1,once,TRBV19
TGTGCCAGCAGCCTCTCTTCGGGGGTAGGCTATGGCTACACCTTC,CASSLSSGVGYGYTF,TRBJ1-2,-,-,TRBV7-9
TGCGCCAGCAGCCAAGGAGCGGGGGGACGGACGGAGCAGTTCTTC,CASSQGAGGRTEQFF,TRBJ2-1,TRBD2,-,TRBV4-3
TGTGCCAGCCGATATTCTGAGCAGTTCTTC,CASRYSEQFF,TRBJ2-1,-,-,TRBV2
TGCGCCAGCAGCTTGGTGGCCGGGGGAACTGAAGCTTTCTTT,CASSLVAGGTEAFF,TRBJ1-1,-,-,TRBV5-1
TGCAGCGTGATAAGCGGAGGGGCCAACTACGAGCAGTACTTC,CSVISGGANYEQYF,TRBJ2-7,-,-,TRBV29-1
TGCGCCAGCAGCCTAGGGGACAGGGGCCTCAACACTGAAGCTTTCTTT,CASSLGDRGLNTEAFF,TRBJ1-1,TRBD1,-,TRBV4-3
TGTGCCAGCAGCCTAACCTCGTGGGAGCTGTTTTTT,CASSLTSWELFF,TRBJ2-2,-,once,TRBV7-9
TGTGCCAGCAGCTTAGCCCCTCCGACAGGGTGGGCTAACACAGATACGCAGTATTTT,CASSLAPPTGWANTDTQYF,TRBJ2-3,TRBD1,-,TRBV7-6
TGTGCCGGGGGTTATAGCAATCAGCCCCAGCATTTT,CAGGYSNQPQHF,TRBJ1-5,-,-,TRBV19
TGTGCCAGCAGCTTAGACTTGAATGGGAGGGCTTTCTTT,CASSLDLNGRAFF,TRBJ1-1,-,-,TRBV11-2
TGTGCCAGCAGTAATCTAGCGGGGGCTGGGGAGACCCAGTACTTC,CASSNLAGAGETQYF,TRBJ2-5,TRBD2,-,TRBV6-6
TGTGCCAGCAGCCATACAGGGGGCCGCGACTACGAGCAGTACTTC,CASSHTGGRDYEQYF,TRBJ2-7,TRBD1,few,TRBV7-9
TGTGCCAGCAGCTTTAGACTAGCGGGGTCCGCAGATACGCAGTATTTT,CASSFRLAGSADTQYF,TRBJ2-3,TRBD2,-,TRBV7-2
TGTGCCAGCAGGGCGGGACTAGCCCTGAACACCGGGGAGCTGTTTTTT,CASRAGLALNTGELFF,TRBJ2-2,TRBD2,-,TRBV2
TGTGCCAGCAGTCAAGGTCTTGAAGCTTTCTTT,CASSQGLEAFF,TRBJ1-1,-,-,TRBV6-2/TRBV6-3
TGTGCCAGCGCGATCGCCATCCGGGACAGTTACTCCTACGAGCAGTACTTC,CASAIAIRDSYSYEQYF,TRBJ2-7,TRBD1,-,TRBV2
TGTGCCAGCAGGCCACAGGAGGGGGAAGCCAAAAACATTCAGTACTTC,CASRPQEGEAKNIQYF,TRBJ2-4,-,-,TRBV7-9
TGTGCCAGCAGCTTAACGGGGGGATACCCTATAGGGGGCAAAAACATTCAGTACTTC,CASSLTGGYPIGGKNIQYF,TRBJ2-4,-,-,TRBV11-2
TGTGCCAGCAGCTTCCGAGGGACAGCACAAAACATTCAGTACTTC,CASSFRGTAQNIQYF,TRBJ2-4,TRBD1,-,TRBV11-2
TGCGCCAGCAGCCAAGAGGGCTCAGCGCTGACCTACAATGAGCAGTTCTTC,CASSQEGSALTYNEQFF,TRBJ2-1,-,-,TRBV4-1
TGCAGCGTTGACGAGGGGTTAACAGATACGCAGTATTTT,CSVDEGLTDTQYF,TRBJ2-3,-,-,TRBV29-1
TGTGCCAGCAGCTTCATAGTAGGTGAGCAGTTCTTC,CASSFIVGEQFF,TRBJ2-1,-,-,TRBV12-3/TRBV12-4
TGTGCCATCAACTCCGGGACTCCGTACAATGAGCAGTTCTTC,CAINSGTPYNEQFF,TRBJ2-1,-,-,TRBV6-2/TRBV6-3
TGTGCCAGCAGTTCAGAAGGGACTAGCGGGGGGCCGAGCTCCTACAATGAGCAGTTCTTC,CASSSEGTSGGPSSYNEQFF,TRBJ2-1,TRBD2,-,TRBV6-2/TRBV6-3
TGTGCCAGTAGTTCTCAAGGGGGTTCGGGCAATCAGCCCCAGCATTTT,CASSSQGGSGNQPQHF,TRBJ1-5,-,-,TRBV19
TGTGCCAGCAGGACTCCCTCACTAGCGGGGGACTACGAGCAGTACTTC,CASRTPSLAGDYEQYF,TRBJ2-7,TRBD2,-,TRBV28
TGTGCCATCAACGGGGCAGAACTAGCCAAAAACATTCAGTACTTC,CAINGAELAKNIQYF,TRBJ2-4,-,once,TRBV6-2/TRBV6-3
TGTGCCAGCAGCCAAGATCCGGTTAGCGCCTACGAGCAGTACTTC,CASSQDPVSAYEQYF,TRBJ2-7,-,-,TRBV3-1
TGTGCCAGCAGCTTAGGTGGGCAAGCTCTTGGCTACACCTTC,CASSLGGQALGYTF,TRBJ1-2,-,-,TRBV7-2
TGTGCCAGTAGTATAGTGGGGACTAGGAACAATGAGCAGTTCTTC,CASSIVGTRNNEQFF,TRBJ2-1,TRBD2,-,TRBV19